Sequencing of this TCR beta chain was carried out in a study of beta chain features in type 1 diabetes. Whole-study findings and limits: VDJ junctions from patients with type 1 diabetes contained fewer insertions and more deletions.

As concerns this clone: Its specificity is not known.

Expressed TCRB transcripts got sequenced, as all isolated RNA was reverse transcribed. Method: immunoSEQ multiplex PCR; TCRdb's copy keeps in-frame clones and lacks some. Of fewer than 200,000 clones in the sample, about 13% are singletons; the top ten hold 0.6% to 0.8%. This CDR3 has 16 residues. V lost 3 bases to trimming and J lost 4 bases; unmatched junction nucleotides: 11. Germline-derived CDR1 and CDR2 are MRHNA and SNTAGT. The TCR sequence derives from a woman younger than 35 in good health. The sequenced sample was central memory CD4+ T cells from blood. V is TRBV6-4 and J is TRBJ1-1, with TRBD1 matching over 7 bases. The CDR3 reads CASSDPKGQVATEAFF. CDR3 nucleotides: TGTGCCAGCAGTGATCCCAAAGGACAGGTGGCCACTGAAGCTTTCTTT.